The 27 T cell receptor beta chains given below trace back to one sample, sequenced in a study of cytomegalovirus exposure and HLA in healthy donors. The PCR ran on 60 Vbeta and 13 Jbeta primers. The assay was immunoSEQ multiplex PCR, and TCRdb's table has in-frame clones only and misses some. Of under 250,000 clones in the sample, roughly 72% were seen once. The sequenced sample consisted of PBMCs. Receptor source: a man aged 25-45 years in good health and CMV-seronegative.

The rearrangement links TRBV5-5 to TRBJ1-1; D remains unclear. The germline V and J ends were trimmed by 6 bases and 4 bases, with 16 bases remaining between them. Germline V lookup: CDR1 SGHKS, CDR2 YYEKEE (reference sequence). The CDR3 runs 14 residues. The CDR3 DNA sequence: TGTGCCAGCACCACTGGAGGAGGTAGCACTGAAGCTTTCTTT. Protein: CASTTGGGSTEAFF.

In the case of this clone: Additional DNA sequences in this sample encode the identical CDR3. This CDR3 is CASSLSSGTTYEQYF. The CDR3 DNA sequence: TGCGCCAGCAGCTTGTCCTCCGGGACTACCTACGAGCAGTACTTC. The rearrangement joins TRBV5-1 to TRBJ2-7, with 7 bases that match TRBD2. The V gene's germline CDR1 is SGHRS and CDR2 YFSETQ. Unmatched junction bases numbered 6, after V lost 1 base and J lost 2 bases. The CDR3 spans 15 residues.

The sample holds a few counts of this clone. V gene TRBV6-5 combines with J gene TRBJ2-7; 10 bases map to TRBD2. The CDR3 length is 15 residues. Unmatched junction bases numbered 6, after V lost 5 bases and J lost 2 bases. Germline V lookup: CDR1 MNHEY, CDR2 SVGAGI. The CDR3 DNA follows: TGTGCCAGCAGTCCAACTAGCGGGACAACCTACGAGCAGTACTTC. This codes for CASSPTSGTTYEQYF.

The chain uses TRBV11-2 and TRBJ2-2; D gene ambiguous. V was shortened by 2 bases and J by 2 bases, with 3 bases between the two germline ends. Germline V CDR1 and CDR2: SGHAT, FQNNGV. The CDR3 length is 13 residues. The CDR3 region has the DNA TGTGCCAGCAGCTTACTTAACACCGGGGAGCTGTTTTTT. It translates to CASSLLNTGELFF.

The V call is TRBV6-4, the J call TRBJ2-2; 10 nucleotides agree with TRBD2. Per germline, CDR1 MRHNA and CDR2 SNTAGT. Trimming took 7 bases from V and 4 from J; bases not matched to a gene: 9. The CDR3 has 16 residues. CDR3: CASKTLAGDGTGELFF. CDR3 nucleotides: TGTGCCAGCAAGACTCTAGCGGGAGACGGCACCGGGGAGCTGTTTTTT.

In this sample, this clone turned up once. The chain is built from TRBV28 and TRBJ1-2, with D uncertain. The CDR3 totals 13 residues. Germline loops: CDR1 MDHEN, CDR2 SYDVKM. Between the trimmed V and J ends, which lost 5 bases and 0 bases, there was a span of 7 bases. The CDR3 sequence: CASSQRSNYGYTF. CDR3 bases: TGTGCCAGCAGTCAGAGGTCTAACTATGGCTACACCTTC.

V gene TRBV9 combines with J gene TRBJ2-1, with D possibly being TRBD1 (5 bases). V was shortened by 0 bases and J by 3 bases, with 10 bases between the two germline ends. The CDR3 runs to 15 residues. Germline V gene data show CDR1 as SGDLS and CDR2 as YYNGEE. In DNA, the CDR3 is TGTGCCAGCAGCGTAGATGGACAAAGCTACAATGAGCAGTTCTTC. Protein product: CASSVDGQSYNEQFF.

This clone was counted between two and nine times. Other DNA variants within this sample encode the same CDR3. The chain carries TRBV28 and TRBJ1-5, with D perhaps TRBD1 (5 bases). The CDR3 totals 14 residues. CDR1 is MDHEN, CDR2 SYDVKM, per germline. Trimming took off 2 bases at V and 3 bases at J, with 8 bases between the two ends. The CDR3 nucleotides read TGTGCCAGCAGTTTAGGAGGGGACAATCAGCCCCAGCATTTT. Its protein product is CASSLGGDNQPQHF.

Turning to this clone: At one of its ends the junction is not consistent with the germline gene, which may arise from a read error. CDR3 nucleotide sequence: TGTGCCAGCAGTGACCAGGCCGATTGGTACGGGCAGTACTTC. This codes for CASSDQADWYGQYF. The chain links TRBV6-1 to TRBJ2-7; D is ambiguous. CDR3 length: 14 amino acids. Germline V gene lookup returns CDR1 MNHNS and CDR2 SASEGT.

V and J are TRBV5-4 and TRBJ2-7; 10 nucleotides match TRBD1. In germline, CDR1 is SGHNT, CDR2 YYREEE (reference sequence). Losses at the gene ends were 4 bases for V and 3 bases for J; bases not matched to a gene: 7. CDR3 length: 15 amino acids. Written as DNA, the CDR3 is TGTGCCAGCAGCATATCGACAGGGGGCGTCTACGAGCAGTACTTC. Protein product: CASSISTGGVYEQYF.

This chain connects TRBV27 to TRBJ1-5; 9 nucleotides agree with TRBD1. CDR3 size: 15 residues. Germline-derived CDR1 and CDR2 are MNHEY and SMNVEV (reference sequence). V shed 3 bases and J 2 bases; nucleotides not matched to a gene: 2. CDR3 residues: CASSLDRGGNQPQHF. The CDR3 DNA follows: TGTGCCAGCAGTTTGGACAGGGGAGGCAATCAGCCCCAGCATTTT.

This chain connects TRBV11-3 to TRBJ2-2, with TRBD1 matching 8 bases. Germline V lookup: CDR1 SGHNT, CDR2 YENEEA. The CDR3 totals 17 residues. V trimming: 2 bases; J trimming: 5 bases; junction bases outside the gene matches: 10. CDR3 loop: CASSLSVGTGETGELFF. The CDR3 nucleotides read TGTGCCAGCAGCTTATCGGTGGGGACAGGAGAGACCGGGGAGCTGTTTTTT.

The chain links TRBV4-1 to TRBJ2-7; 12 nucleotides agree with TRBD2. Germline CDR1 reads MGHRA; CDR2 reads YSYEKL. V dropped 4 bases and J dropped 0; count of bases not matched to a gene: 7. The CDR3 extends over 17 amino acids. As DNA, the CDR3 is TGCGCCAGCAGCCGCAGGACTAGCGGGATCAGCTCCTACGAGCAGTACTTC. Its translation: CASSRRTSGISSYEQYF.

The chain combines TRBV6-1 with TRBJ1-4, with D possibly being TRBD1 (5 bases). CDR3 length: 15 residues. V was clipped by 11 bases and J by 8 bases, with 24 bases between them. Per germline, CDR1 MNHNS and CDR2 SASEGT. The CDR3 DNA reads as TGTGCCTGCCGGGCCCCTGGGGCCGGAGGGGAAAAACTGTTTTTT. Its translation is CACRAPGAGGEKLFF.

The rearrangement joins TRBV28 to TRBJ1-3, with D maybe TRBD1 (6 bases). Germline V gene lookup returns CDR1 MDHEN and CDR2 SYDVKM. The length of the CDR3 is 14 residues. Trimming shortened V by 3 bases and J by 4 bases, and 10 bases separated the two germline ends. The CDR3 loop is CASSFYRAGNTIYF. The CDR3 bases are TGTGCCAGCAGTTTCTACAGGGCAGGAAACACCATATATTTT.

V usage is TRBV10-3 and J usage is TRBJ1-1; D may be TRBD1 (5 bases). The germline V gene has CDR1 ENHRY and CDR2 SYGVKD. The CDR3 has 14 amino acids. V lost 5 bases to trimming and J lost 5 bases, with 15 bases between them. The CDR3 here is CAISTSNGGTEAFF. The CDR3, as DNA: TGTGCCATCAGTACCAGCAACGGGGGAACTGAAGCTTTCTTT.

The CDR3 DNA reads as TGTGCCAGCAGCTCCAGCGGCGGAGATACGCAGTATTTT. Translated: CASSSSGGDTQYF. The chain carries TRBV11-3 and TRBJ2-3; maybe TRBD2 (5 bases). Germline assignment: CDR1 SGHNT and CDR2 YENEEA. Trimming stripped 4 bases from V and 5 bases from J, with 10 bases between. The CDR3 has 13 amino acids.

This chain uses TRBV10-3 with TRBJ2-1; a possible D gene is TRBD2 (6 bases). V shed 5 bases and J shed 5 bases, with 10 bases lying between them. The CDR3 runs to 13 residues. Germline V lookup: CDR1 ENHRY, CDR2 SYGVKD. The CDR3 DNA is TGTGCCATCAGTCCGGGAGTCAACAATGAGCAGTTCTTC. This sequence encodes CAISPGVNNEQFF.

The CDR3 reads CASSQEGSTSGQETQYF. CDR3 nucleotides: TGTGCCAGCAGCCAAGAGGGTTCGACTAGCGGCCAAGAGACCCAGTACTTC. This chain joins TRBV4-2 and TRBJ2-5; 9 nucleotides agree with TRBD2. Germline V gene lookup returns CDR1 LGHNA and CDR2 YNFKEQ. Losses at the gene ends were 0 bases for V and 1 base for J; bases not matched to a gene: 6. The CDR3 extends over 17 amino acids.

This chain links TRBV2 with TRBJ2-1; D is perhaps TRBD2 (6 bases). V was shortened by 5 bases and J by 3 bases, with 17 bases between the two germline ends. The CDR3 runs to 16 residues. The germline V gene has CDR1 SNHLY and CDR2 FYNNEI. The CDR3 coding sequence is TGTGCCAGCAGTTCCTCCGCGGGATCCTTCTACAATGAGCAGTTCTTC. Encoded protein: CASSSSAGSFYNEQFF.

The chain joins TRBV11-3 to TRBJ2-1; TRBD2 matches 7 bases. CDR1 SGHNT and CDR2 YENEEA come from the germline V gene. J lost 4 bases, V lost 0 bases, and 3 bases had no gene match. The CDR3 runs to 15 residues. The CDR3 DNA reads TGTGCCAGCAGCTTAGACCTAGCGGAATACAATGAGCAGTTCTTC. Its protein is CASSLDLAEYNEQFF. The full variable domain, completed using reference TRBV11-3 and TRBJ2-1, is EAGVVQSPRYKIIEKKQPVAFWCNPISGHNTLYWYLQNLGQGPELLIRYENEEAVDDSQLPKDRFSAERLKGVDSTLKIQPAELGDSAVYLCASSLDLAEYNEQFFGPGTRLTVL.

This clone was picked up one time. The CDR3 DNA follows: TGTGCCAGCAGCGGGGGGGTCCTAGCGGGAGGCACCGGGGAGCTGTTTTTT. Translation: CASSGGVLAGGTGELFF. The chain links TRBV7-8 to TRBJ2-2; 11 bases fit TRBD2. The CDR3 sequence is 17 residues long. V gave up 5 bases and J gave up 4 bases; unmatched junction bases: 9. CDR1 and CDR2 (germline): SGHVS, FQNEAQ.

V gene TRBV7-9 combines with J gene TRBJ2-1; the D gene is possibly TRBD1 (6 bases). With 1 base removed from V and 13 bases from J, the gap between germline ends came to 11 bases. The CDR3 consists of 12 residues. The V gene's germline CDR1 is SEHNR and CDR2 FQNEAQ (reference sequence). The CDR3 protein is CASSLGGQFQFF. The CDR3 DNA is TGTGCCAGCAGCTTAGGGGGGCAATTCCAGTTCTTC.

This chain connects TRBV5-1 to TRBJ2-6; tentatively, D is TRBD1 (5 bases). Per the germline V gene, CDR1 is SGHRS and CDR2 is YFSETQ. CDR3 length: 15 residues. V dropped 2 bases and J dropped 1 base, with 7 bases sitting between them. CDR3 loop: CASSFSGSGANVLTF. Written as DNA, the CDR3 is TGCGCCAGCAGCTTCTCAGGGTCTGGGGCCAACGTCCTGACTTTC.

The V call is TRBV9, the J call TRBJ1-2; 7 bases agree with TRBD1. The germline V gene encodes CDR1 SGDLS and CDR2 YYNGEE. This CDR3 contains 15 residues. V lost 4 bases and J lost 8; bases outside the gene matches: 14. CDR3 sequence (DNA): TGTGCCAGCAGCCCACAGACAGGGCGGAAAGGCGGCTACACCTTC. As protein: CASSPQTGRKGGYTF.

The chain uses TRBV6-4 and TRBJ1-4; D is uncertain. The CDR3 is made up of 12 amino acids. Germline CDR1 MRHNA, CDR2 SNTAGT. Trimming left V 6 bases short and J 6 bases short, with 8 bases between. The CDR3 here is CASRAPDEKLFF. The CDR3 DNA is TGTGCCAGCAGAGCCCCGGATGAAAAACTGTTTTTT.

This clone was seen a single time. The chain carries TRBV9 and TRBJ2-7, with 10 positions matching TRBD2. The CDR3 has 14 amino acids. V shed 3 bases, J shed 2 bases, and the junction held 2 bases outside the gene matches. Germline CDR1 SGDLS, CDR2 YYNGEE. CDR3 DNA: TGTGCCAGCAGCGAGCGGGGGGGCGCCTACGAGCAGTACTTC. Translated: CASSERGGAYEQYF.